The 25 T cell receptor beta chains below were found in one sample sequenced in a study of blood T cell repertoires in COVID-19. Data came from immunoSEQ multiplex PCR; TCRdb stores just in-frame clones and leaves some out. Of over 90,000 clones in the sample, roughly nine tenths are singletons; the top ten hold more than 5.5%. The sample comprised peripheral blood. All receptors derive from a human donor in a cohort sampled during active COVID-19.

The rearrangement uses TRBV4-2 and TRBJ2-7; 9 bases fit TRBD2. CDR1 and CDR2 from the germline V gene are LGHNA and YNFKEQ. CDR3 length: 16 amino acids. V lost 0 bases, J lost 5 bases, and 8 bases stayed unmatched. CDR3 DNA sequence: TGTGCCAGCAGCCAAGAATTGGCGGGAGGGCTCGACGAGCAGTACTTC. This gives the protein CASSQELAGGLDEQYF.

The genes are TRBV15 and TRBJ1-4, with a tentative D call TRBD1 (6 bases). The CDR3 covers 18 residues. Deletions cut 0 bases from V and 7 bases from J, with 21 bases between. Germline values: CDR1 LNHNV, CDR2 YYDKDF (reference sequence). CDR3 amino acids: CATSRDLALLGAGEKLFF. Here the CDR3 DNA reads TGTGCCACCAGCAGAGATTTGGCCCTTTTGGGGGCGGGTGAAAAACTGTTTTTT.

The chain employs TRBV5-4 and TRBJ2-4, with TRBD2 matching 15 bases. Germline V gene lookup returns CDR1 SGHNT and CDR2 YYREEE (reference sequence). J gave up 8 bases and V 4 bases, and 4 bases lay outside the gene matches. There are 15 residues in the CDR3. CDR3 sequence reads: CASSTGLAGGYIQYF. DNA of the CDR3: TGTGCCAGCAGCACGGGACTAGCGGGGGGCTACATTCAGTACTTC.

This clone was seen just once. The chain carries TRBV5-1 and TRBJ1-2, with no clear D. Germline CDR1 is SGHRS and CDR2 is YFSETQ. V was pared by 4 bases and J by 8 bases, with 15 bases between. The CDR3 covers 13 residues. The CDR3: CASSQSPRGGYTF. The CDR3 bases are TGCGCCAGCAGCCAATCCCCACGCGGCGGCTACACCTTC. The whole variable domain, remainder taken from reference TRBV5-1 and TRBJ1-2, is KAGVTQTPRYLIKTRGQQVTLSCSPISGHRSVSWYQQTPGQGLQFLFEYFSETQRNKGNFPGRFSGRQFSNSRSEMNVSTLELGDSALYLCASSQSPRGGYTFGSGTRLTVV.

V and J are TRBV14 and TRBJ2-7; the D is unclear. This CDR3 has 14 residues. Germline V gives CDR1 SGHDN, CDR2 FVKESK. V was pared by 2 bases and J by 2 bases, with 10 bases between. The CDR3 protein is CASSQSRSPYEQYF. The CDR3 coding sequence is TGTGCCAGCAGCCAATCTAGGAGCCCCTACGAGCAGTACTTC.

V usage is TRBV28 and J usage is TRBJ2-1; 7 nucleotides agree with TRBD2. This CDR3 spans 16 amino acids. Germline V gives CDR1 MDHEN, CDR2 SYDVKM. V trimming: 2 bases; J trimming: 3 bases; junction bases outside the gene matches: 7. The CDR3 DNA is TGTGCCAGCAGTTTAAACGGCGGGGGAGGCTACAATGAGCAGTTCTTC. This encodes CASSLNGGGGYNEQFF.

This chain joins TRBV5-1 and TRBJ2-3, with D maybe TRBD1 (6 bases). The CDR3 contains 16 residues. V was pared by 4 bases and J by 2 bases, with 17 bases between. The V gene's germline CDR1 is SGHRS and CDR2 YFSETQ. This CDR3 reads CASSRMPDRNTDTQYF. CDR3 nucleotides: TGCGCCAGCAGCAGGATGCCCGACAGGAACACAGATACGCAGTATTTT.

The CDR3 DNA follows: TGTGCCAGCAGTGAAAGTCTAGCGTTCTCTGGGGCCAACGTCCTGACTTTC. Its translation is CASSESLAFSGANVLTF. The J gene is TRBJ2-6, the V gene TRBV2, with a tentative D call TRBD2 (6 bases). The CDR3 has 17 amino acids. V was trimmed by 2 bases and J by 0 bases, leaving 11 bases between them. CDR1 SNHLY and CDR2 FYNNEI come from the germline V gene.

J is TRBJ2-7 and V is TRBV11-2; 8 nucleotides line up with TRBD2. After removal of 1 base from V and 5 bases from J, the junction contained 4 bases not matched to a gene. CDR1 and CDR2 (germline): SGHAT, FQNNGV. CDR3 length: 14 amino acids. The CDR3 protein is CASSLVSGTNEQYF. Written as DNA, the CDR3 is TGTGCCAGCAGCTTAGTTAGCGGGACCAACGAGCAGTACTTC.

J is TRBJ1-6 and V is TRBV5-5; the D is unclear. CDR3 size: 17 residues. Germline CDR1 SGHKS, CDR2 YYEKEE (reference sequence). Trimming removed 1 base at V and 4 bases at J, with 15 bases between. The CDR3 sequence: CASSLSAGSEYNSPLHF. The CDR3 coding sequence is TGTGCCAGCAGCTTGTCCGCGGGCAGCGAGTATAATTCACCCCTCCACTTT.

J is TRBJ2-7 and V is TRBV2; 9 nucleotides agree with TRBD1. The CDR3 is 13 amino acids. From germline, CDR1 is SNHLY and CDR2 FYNNEI. J lost 3 bases, V lost 8 bases, and 5 bases had no gene match. The CDR3 reads CASGDRERYEQYF. Here the CDR3 DNA reads TGTGCCAGCGGGGACAGGGAGCGCTACGAGCAGTACTTC.

The CDR3 is CASSDSGLAGLDTQYF. CDR3 in DNA: TGTGCCAGCAGTGATAGTGGCCTAGCGGGACTTGATACGCAGTATTTT. The rearrangement links TRBV2 to TRBJ2-3; 9 nucleotides agree with TRBD2. The CDR3 sequence is 16 residues long. The germline CDR1 and CDR2 sequences are SNHLY and FYNNEI. V lost 3 bases to trimming and J lost 6 bases; unmatched junction nucleotides: 10. Based on the CDR3 plus reference TRBV2 and TRBJ2-3, the full variable domain is EPEVTQTPSHQVTQMGQEVILRCVPISNHLYFYWYRQILGQKVEFLVSFYNNEISEKSEIFDDQFSVERPDGSNFTLKIRSTKLEDSAMYFCASSDSGLAGLDTQYFGPGTRLTVL.

The genes are TRBV6-6 and TRBJ1-2; 8 positions agree with TRBD1. Germline V CDR1 and CDR2: MNHNY, SVGAGI (reference sequence). The junction had 5 bases not matched to a gene; V was cut back by 2 bases and J by 3 bases. This CDR3 comprises 15 residues. The CDR3 is CASSYDQGAYYGYTF. CDR3 coding DNA: TGTGCCAGCAGTTACGACCAGGGGGCTTACTATGGCTACACCTTC.

The gene calls are TRBV7-9 and TRBJ1-4; TRBD1 aligns across 10 bases. The germline V gene encodes CDR1 SEHNR and CDR2 FQNEAQ (reference sequence). The CDR3 has 15 amino acids. The trim removed 0 bases at V and 8 bases at J, leaving 3 bases unmatched. CDR3: CASSLAGTGVEKLFF. As DNA, the CDR3 is TGTGCCAGCAGCTTAGCCGGGACAGGGGTCGAAAAACTGTTTTTT.

This rearrangement joins TRBV7-9 to TRBJ2-1, with a tentative D call TRBD1 (6 bases). CDR3 length equals 18 residues. In germline, CDR1 is SEHNR, CDR2 FQNEAQ (reference sequence). Trimming took 5 bases from V and 7 from J, leaving 27 bases between them. The CDR3 is CASSHTQKFPTGTNEQFF. As DNA, the CDR3 is TGTGCCAGCAGCCACACCCAAAAATTCCCCACAGGGACAAATGAGCAGTTCTTC. Combining the CDR3 with reference TRBV7-9 and TRBJ2-1 gives the whole variable domain DTGVSQNPRHKITKRGQNVTFRCDPISEHNRLYWYRQTLGQGPEFLTYFQNEAQLEKSRLLSDRFSAERPKGSFSTLEIQRTEQGDSAMYLCASSHTQKFPTGTNEQFFGPGTRLTVL.

V usage is TRBV19 and J usage is TRBJ1-1; possible D gene TRBD1, 6 bases. V was clipped by 0 bases and J by 1 base, with 15 bases between them. CDR1 LNHDA and CDR2 SQIVND come from the germline V gene (reference sequence). The CDR3 consists of 17 residues. As DNA, the CDR3 is TGTGCCAGTAGTATAGAAATGAATGGGGGCCCGAACACTGAAGCTTTCTTT. Amino acid sequence: CASSIEMNGGPNTEAFF.

J is TRBJ2-2 and V is TRBV3-1 (or the pseudogene TRBV3-2); 7 bases agree with TRBD1. Per germline, CDR1 LGHDT and CDR2 YNNKEL (reference sequence). The V and J ends lost 6 bases and 2 bases, in that order; junction bases with no gene match: 3. The CDR3 has 14 residues. Here the CDR3 reads CASRTGENTGELFF. The CDR3 nucleotides are TGTGCCAGCAGAACAGGGGAAAACACCGGGGAGCTGTTTTTT.

CDR3 DNA sequence: TGTGCCAGCAGTTTATCGGAGCTAGCGGTAGATACGCAGTATTTT. Translating gives CASSLSELAVDTQYF. V is TRBV27 and J is TRBJ2-3, with 7 bases lining up with TRBD2. The CDR3 has 15 residues. Germline loops: CDR1 MNHEY, CDR2 SMNVEV (reference sequence). V gave up 0 bases and J gave up 5 bases; unmatched junction bases: 5.

The chain combines TRBV6-5 with TRBJ2-7, with TRBD1 identical over 7 bases. Germline CDR1 is MNHEY and CDR2 is SVGAGI. The CDR3 runs to 15 residues. The V segment lost 4 bases and the J segment 5 bases; nucleotides outside the gene matches: 11. The CDR3 DNA reads TGTGCCAGCAGTTTGCCGGGACAGACTCACAACGAGCAGTACTTC. It specifies CASSLPGQTHNEQYF.

The rearrangement uses TRBV5-5 and TRBJ1-3; D remains unclear. CDR3 size: 15 residues. The germline CDR1 and CDR2 sequences are SGHKS and YYEKEE (reference sequence). The V gene lost 2 bases and the J gene lost 5 bases, with 14 bases spanning the gap. This CDR3 is CASSFESAERNTIYF. Written as DNA, the CDR3 is TGTGCCAGCAGCTTCGAATCAGCGGAGAGAAACACCATATATTTT.

The rearrangement joins TRBV27 to TRBJ2-1; D gene unclear. The CDR3 totals 13 residues. The germline CDR1 and CDR2 sequences are MNHEY and SMNVEV (reference sequence). V gave up 2 bases and J gave up 5 bases, with 7 bases separating them. This CDR3 reads CASSLTRNNEQFF. The DNA for the CDR3 is TGTGCCAGCAGTTTAACCAGGAACAATGAGCAGTTCTTC.

J is TRBJ1-4 and V is TRBV7-9; D is unresolved. V gave up 8 bases and J gave up 4 bases, with 8 bases separating them. Germline-derived CDR1 and CDR2 are SEHNR and FQNEAQ (reference sequence). The CDR3 runs 12 residues. The CDR3 protein is CASRTDNEKLFF. CDR3 nucleotides: TGTGCCAGCCGCACAGATAATGAAAAACTGTTTTTT.

The chain couples TRBV18 to TRBJ2-3; maybe TRBD2 (6 bases). V gave up 3 bases and J gave up 6 bases, with 7 bases separating them. The V gene's germline CDR1 is KGHSH and CDR2 LQKENI. The CDR3 spans 12 residues. CDR3 sequence (DNA): TGTGCCAGCTCACCTGGGGGGGATACGCAGTATTTT. Translating gives CASSPGGDTQYF.

This clone was seen just once. The chain is built from TRBV27 and TRBJ2-7; D not certain. This CDR3 spans 12 amino acids. CDR1 is MNHEY and CDR2 is SMNVEV in the germline V gene (reference sequence). V was pared by 4 bases and J by 4 bases, with 8 bases between. The CDR3 sequence: CASSSTPYEQYF. The CDR3 DNA is TGTGCCAGCAGTTCGACTCCTTACGAGCAGTACTTC.

The V and J genes are TRBV12-3 or TRBV12-4 and TRBJ1-6; D gene ambiguous. V gave up 6 bases and J gave up 4 bases, with 7 bases separating them. The CDR3 loop spans 13 amino acids. CDR3 sequence: CASSREYNSPLHF. CDR3 coding DNA: TGTGCCAGCAGCCGGGAATATAATTCACCCCTCCACTTT.